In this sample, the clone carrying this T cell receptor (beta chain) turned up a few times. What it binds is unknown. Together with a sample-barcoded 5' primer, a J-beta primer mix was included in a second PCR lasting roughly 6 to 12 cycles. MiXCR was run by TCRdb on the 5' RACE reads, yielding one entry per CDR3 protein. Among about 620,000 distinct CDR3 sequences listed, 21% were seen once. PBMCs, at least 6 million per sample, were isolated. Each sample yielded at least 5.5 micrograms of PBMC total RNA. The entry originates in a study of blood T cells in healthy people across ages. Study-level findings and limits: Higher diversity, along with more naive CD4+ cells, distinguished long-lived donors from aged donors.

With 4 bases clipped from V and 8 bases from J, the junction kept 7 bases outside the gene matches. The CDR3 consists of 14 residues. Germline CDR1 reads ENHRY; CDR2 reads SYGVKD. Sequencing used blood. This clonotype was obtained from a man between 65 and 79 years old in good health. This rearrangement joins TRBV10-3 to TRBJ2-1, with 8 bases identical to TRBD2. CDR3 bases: TGTGCCATCAGTGCCAGCGGGAGAGCCTATGAGCAGTTCTTC. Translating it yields CAISASGRAYEQFF.